The 6 T cell receptor beta chains below all came from one sample that was sequenced in a study of cytomegalovirus exposure and HLA in healthy donors. PCR involved 60 Vbeta and 13 Jbeta primers. Sequencing used immunoSEQ multiplex PCR; TCRdb keeps in-frame clones, though not all of them. The table has more than 85,000 clones, about 86% seen once. The sequencing input was PBMCs. The receptor source for this set is a middle-aged man in good health and CMV-seronegative.

V gene TRBV30 combines with J gene TRBJ2-5; D may be TRBD2 (5 bases). Germline-derived CDR1 and CDR2 are GTSNPN and SVGIG (reference sequence). With 1 base removed from V and 4 bases from J, the gap between germline ends came to 16 bases. This CDR3 contains 15 residues. CDR3 sequence reads: CAWSGWTGGGETQYF. CDR3 bases: TGTGCCTGGAGTGGTTGGACTGGCGGCGGAGAGACCCAGTACTTC.

The rearrangement joins TRBV6-5 to TRBJ2-2; no reliable D call. The CDR3 is 14 residues long. The germline gives CDR1 MNHEY, CDR2 SVGAGI. Trimming left V 6 bases short and J 7 bases short, with 15 bases between. In nucleotides, the CDR3 is TGTGCCAGCAGCCAAATCCAGTTAAGCGGGGAGCTGTTTTTT. Translating gives CASSQIQLSGELFF.

This chain links TRBV5-6 with TRBJ1-4, with a tentative D call TRBD1 (5 bases). Germline CDR1 reads SGHDT; CDR2 reads YYEEEE. Trimming removed 0 bases from V and 8 bases from J, with 11 bases in between. The CDR3 consists of 14 residues. CDR3 amino acids: CASSLAGLGEKLFF. DNA for the CDR3: TGTGCCAGCAGCTTGGCGGGACTTGGCGAAAAACTGTTTTTT.

CDR3 residues: CASITGTGGPDTQYF. Written as DNA, the CDR3 is TGTGCCAGCATCACGGGGACAGGGGGCCCAGATACGCAGTATTTT. The chain has TRBV6-1 and TRBJ2-3; TRBD1 matches at 12 bases. Germline V CDR1 and CDR2: MNHNS, SASEGT. This CDR3 contains 15 residues. The ends lost 7 bases at V and 4 bases at J; junction bases unmatched: 6.

The rearrangement joins TRBV7-2 to TRBJ2-7; the D gene is possibly TRBD2 (6 bases). The V and J ends lost 1 base and 2 bases respectively, with 12 bases between them. Germline CDR1 is SGHTA and CDR2 is FQGNSA. The CDR3 has 15 amino acids. The chain's CDR3 is CASSLGNGRAYEQYF. Written as DNA, the CDR3 is TGTGCCAGCAGCTTAGGAAACGGGAGAGCCTACGAGCAGTACTTC. Together with reference TRBV7-2 and TRBJ2-7, the CDR3 gives the full variable domain: GAGVSQSPSNKVTEKGKDVELRCDPISGHTALYWYRQSLGQGLEFLIYFQGNSAPDKSGLPSDRFSAERTGGSVSTLTIQRTQQEDSAVYLCASSLGNGRAYEQYFGPGTRLTVT.

DNA for the CDR3: TGCAGCGTCACCATCAGGGCTATCTCCTACGAGCAGTACTTC. Protein sequence: CSVTIRAISYEQYF. The chain employs TRBV29-1 and TRBJ2-7, with TRBD1 as a possible D gene (5 bases). CDR1 and CDR2 from the germline V gene are SQVTM and ANQGSEA. The ends were cut back, 6 bases at V and 0 bases at J, with 15 bases in the middle. The CDR3 contains 14 residues.